This TCR beta chain was sequenced in a study of blood T cell repertoires in COVID-19. Germline V gene data show CDR1 as MNHEY and CDR2 as SVGAGI. V shed 7 bases, J shed 5 bases, and the junction held 8 bases outside the gene matches. This CDR3 spans 14 amino acids. Sequencing used immunoSEQ multiplex PCR; TCRdb keeps in-frame clones, though not all of them. The data show roughly 250,000 clones, 70% to 90% seen once. Those enrolled in Seattle joined during active infection and were followed longitudinally afterward. The receptor comes from a woman in her twenties or thirties with COVID-19, enrolled during active disease. The J gene is TRBJ1-1, the V gene TRBV6-5, with 9 bases matching TRBD1. Sequenced sample: peripheral blood. The CDR3, as DNA: TGTGCCAGCAACTATGGGACAGGGAGGACTGAAGCTTTCTTT. Protein: CASNYGTGRTEAFF.